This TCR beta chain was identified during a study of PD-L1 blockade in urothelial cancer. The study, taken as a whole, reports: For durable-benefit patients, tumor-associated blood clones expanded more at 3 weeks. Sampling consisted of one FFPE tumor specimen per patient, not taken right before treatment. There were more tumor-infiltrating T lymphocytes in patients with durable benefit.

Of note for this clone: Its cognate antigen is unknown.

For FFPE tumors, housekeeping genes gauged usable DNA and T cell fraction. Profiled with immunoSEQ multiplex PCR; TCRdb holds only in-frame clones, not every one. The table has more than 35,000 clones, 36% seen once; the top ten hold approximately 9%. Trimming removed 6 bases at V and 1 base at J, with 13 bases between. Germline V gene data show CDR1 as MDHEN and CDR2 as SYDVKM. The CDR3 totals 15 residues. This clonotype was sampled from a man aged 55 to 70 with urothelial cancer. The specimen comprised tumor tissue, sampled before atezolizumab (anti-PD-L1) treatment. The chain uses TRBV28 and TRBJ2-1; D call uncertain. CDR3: CASREAGPSYNEQFF. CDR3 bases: TGTGCCAGCAGGGAAGCTGGCCCGTCCTACAATGAGCAGTTCTTC.